Listed here are 26 T cell receptor beta chains from one sample, sequenced in a study of blood T cell repertoires in COVID-19. TCRdb's table, derived via immunoSEQ multiplex PCR, lists solely in-frame clones and lacks some. The sample lists about 200,000 clones, 70% to 90% occurring once. The material sequenced was peripheral blood. Receptors were obtained from a man aged 45-65 years with COVID-19, enrolled during active disease.

The gene calls are TRBV18 and TRBJ1-4; the match to TRBD1 covers 7 bases. The ends lost 3 bases at V and 4 bases at J; junction bases unmatched: 5. Germline V CDR1 and CDR2: KGHSH, LQKENI. This CDR3 is built from 15 residues. The CDR3 sequence: CASSPRTGDNEKLFF. CDR3 nucleotide sequence: TGTGCCAGCTCACCGCGAACAGGGGATAATGAAAAACTGTTTTTT.

About this clone: A read error may account for a junction end that differs from germline. The chain joins TRBV6-2 or TRBV6-3 to TRBJ2-5; 10 bases match TRBD2. Germline V gives CDR1 MNHEY, CDR2 SVGEGT. This CDR3 is built from 13 residues. CDR3 region: CASSYTLAGVRDF. The CDR3 DNA follows: TGTGCCAGCAGTTACACGCTAGCGGGGGTACGGGACTTC.

In DNA form, the CDR3 reads TGTGCCATCAGTGCGGTTACGGGGTGGAACACTGAAGCTTTCTTT. This codes for CAISAVTGWNTEAFF. This chain connects TRBV10-3 to TRBJ1-1; D gene ambiguous. Germline V gene sequence: CDR1 ENHRY, CDR2 SYGVKD. The CDR3 sequence is 15 residues long. V was pared by 4 bases and J by 1 base, with 13 bases between.

The chain has TRBV9 and TRBJ1-2, with 7 bases that match TRBD1. V lost 5 bases and J lost 3; bases outside the gene matches: 4. This CDR3 spans 13 amino acids. Germline CDR1 is SGDLS and CDR2 is YYNGEE. The CDR3 DNA sequence: TGTGCCAGCAGTCAAACAGGGGACTATGGCTACACCTTC. It specifies CASSQTGDYGYTF.

The DNA for the CDR3 is TGTGCCAGCAGCGGGACGGGGGGCCAAGAGACCCAGTACTTC. Its translation: CASSGTGGQETQYF. This chain uses TRBV3-1 (or the pseudogene TRBV3-2) with TRBJ2-5; 7 bases fit TRBD2. The CDR3 totals 14 residues. Unmatched junction bases numbered 4, after V lost 5 bases and J lost 1 base. Germline CDR1 and CDR2: LGHDT and YNNKEL (reference sequence).

The chain combines TRBV12-3 or TRBV12-4 with TRBJ1-1, with TRBD1 as a possible D gene (5 bases). Trimming took 4 bases from V and 3 from J, leaving 6 bases between them. CDR3 length equals 12 residues. The CDR3 nucleotides read TGTGCCAGCAGTTCAGGGTACACTGAAGCTTTCTTT. Translating it yields CASSSGYTEAFF.

The chain is built from TRBV9 and TRBJ2-7; the match to TRBD1 covers 9 bases. The germline V gene has CDR1 SGDLS and CDR2 YYNGEE. V lost 3 bases to trimming and J lost 0 bases; unmatched junction nucleotides: 4. The CDR3 is 15 residues long. The CDR3 bases are TGTGCCAGCAGCGACGGGACAGGGAGCTCCTACGAGCAGTACTTC. Translated, it gives CASSDGTGSSYEQYF.

This clone showed up just once. This sequence joins TRBV9 and TRBJ2-7; TRBD2 matches at 9 bases. With 3 bases clipped from V and 5 bases from J, the junction kept 9 bases outside the gene matches. Germline CDR1 and CDR2: SGDLS and YYNGEE. The CDR3 contains 15 residues. DNA for the CDR3: TGTGCCAGCAGCGCGGGGACTAGCAGGCTGGACGAGCAGTACTTC. It yields the protein CASSAGTSRLDEQYF.

The chain couples TRBV6-5 to TRBJ2-3; 7 nucleotides agree with TRBD2. Germline V lookup: CDR1 MNHEY, CDR2 SVGAGI. The CDR3 has 15 residues. The trim removed 7 bases at V and 3 bases at J, leaving 10 bases unmatched. CDR3 residues: CASTQGLAATDTQYF. The CDR3 DNA reads as TGTGCCAGCACCCAAGGTCTAGCGGCTACAGATACGCAGTATTTT.

The chain uses TRBV12-3 or TRBV12-4 and TRBJ1-1; D is perhaps TRBD1 (6 bases). The CDR3 is made up of 13 amino acids. V lost 5 bases and J 6 bases, leaving 13 bases between the germline ends. The CDR3 DNA reads TGTGCCAGCAGTCTAAAACAGGGCTCTGAAGCTTTCTTT. It specifies CASSLKQGSEAFF.

The genes are TRBV5-8 and TRBJ1-5; 7 bases are a match to TRBD1. Losses at the gene ends were 4 bases for V and 7 bases for J; bases not matched to a gene: 17. CDR3 length: 17 residues. Germline CDR1 is SGHTS and CDR2 is YDEGEE. CDR3 region: CASSGRQGPATGQPQHF. CDR3 in DNA: TGTGCCAGCAGCGGAAGACAGGGACCCGCTACGGGGCAGCCCCAGCATTTT.

This clone was recorded once. The rearrangement joins TRBV10-3 to TRBJ2-7, with D possibly being TRBD1 (6 bases). Germline CDR1 is ENHRY and CDR2 is SYGVKD. The V and J ends lost 6 bases and 3 bases respectively, with 9 bases between them. CDR3 size: 12 residues. CDR3 protein: CAIRDSFYEQYF. CDR3 nucleotide sequence: TGTGCCATCAGGGACAGTTTCTACGAGCAGTACTTC.

J is TRBJ2-7 and V is TRBV21-1; the table's D call of TRBD2 was not tested on the DNA. TRBV21-1 is listed as a pseudogene. This CDR3 has 11 amino acids. CDR3 bases: TGTGCCTTTGGGGGGACCTACGAGCAGTACTTC. It yields the protein CAFGGTYEQYF.

The rearrangement uses TRBV7-6 and TRBJ2-6, with TRBD1 matching 7 bases. Germline CDR1 SGHVS, CDR2 FNYEAQ. Germline trimming cut 5 bases from V and 2 bases from J; bases unmatched to any gene: 9. This CDR3 spans 17 amino acids. The chain's CDR3 is CASSVGDRVTGANVLTF. As DNA, the CDR3 is TGTGCCAGCAGCGTGGGCGACAGGGTGACTGGGGCCAACGTCCTGACTTTC.

This clone was seen only once. CDR3 DNA sequence: TGTGCCATCGGGTCGAACACCGGGGAGCTGTTTTTT. Protein sequence: CAIGSNTGELFF. The chain has TRBV7-6 and TRBJ2-2, with D hard to call. The V gene lost 10 bases and the J gene lost 0 bases, with 6 bases spanning the gap. The CDR3 has 12 residues. CDR1 is SGHVS, CDR2 FNYEAQ, per germline. Together with reference TRBV7-6 and TRBJ2-2, the CDR3 gives the full variable domain: GAGVSQSPRYKVTKRGQDVALRCDPISGHVSLYWYRQALGQGPEFLTYFNYEAQQDKSGLPNDRFSAERPEGSISTLTIQRTEQRDSAMYRCAIGSNTGELFFGEGSRLTVL.

This clone was observed once. The chain employs TRBV5-1 and TRBJ2-5; TRBD2 matches at 12 bases. This CDR3 has 15 amino acids. The V and J ends lost 4 bases and 0 bases, in that order; junction bases with no gene match: 1. Per germline, CDR1 SGHRS and CDR2 YFSETQ. The CDR3 is CASSGLAGYQETQYF. The DNA of the CDR3 is TGCGCCAGCAGCGGACTAGCGGGGTACCAAGAGACCCAGTACTTC.

The chain links TRBV2 to TRBJ2-2; 7 positions match TRBD1. Losses at the gene ends were 6 bases for V and 4 bases for J; bases not matched to a gene: 8. The germline gives CDR1 SNHLY, CDR2 FYNNEI. This CDR3 has 15 residues. CDR3 coding DNA: TGTGCCAGCAGCACCCCTGGACAGGTCACCGGGGAGCTGTTTTTT. Encoded protein: CASSTPGQVTGELFF.

The chain links TRBV6-6 to TRBJ2-2, with D unclear. The CDR3 has 15 amino acids. Germline values: CDR1 MNHNY, CDR2 SVGAGI (reference sequence). V lost 7 bases, J lost 7 bases, and 19 bases lay in between. The CDR3 is CASTHLEGVGGELFF. CDR3 nucleotide sequence: TGTGCCAGCACCCACCTTGAAGGAGTTGGCGGGGAGCTGTTTTTT.

The chain employs TRBV18 and TRBJ2-7; tentative D call: TRBD1 (7 bases). Deletions cut 8 bases from V and 6 bases from J, with 11 bases between. Germline-derived CDR1 and CDR2 are KGHSH and LQKENI. The CDR3 spans 11 residues. Here the CDR3 DNA reads TGTGCCAGCGCGGGGACAGCCGAGCAGTACTTC. Residues: CASAGTAEQYF. Full variable domain (rest looked up from reference TRBV18 and TRBJ2-7): NAGVMQNPRHLVRRRGQEARLRCSPMKGHSHVYWYRQLPEEGLKFMVYLQKENIIDESGMPKERFSAEFPKEGPSILRIQQVVRGDSAAYFCASAGTAEQYFGPGTRLTVT.

This clone was detected once. V is TRBV5-6 and J is TRBJ1-2, with a weak D call TRBD1 (5 bases). The CDR3 totals 13 residues. The V and J ends lost 0 bases and 3 bases respectively, with 6 bases between them. In germline, CDR1 is SGHDT, CDR2 YYEEEE. The CDR3 DNA is TGTGCCAGCAGCTTGGACAGGCACTATGGCTACACCTTC. Encoded protein: CASSLDRHYGYTF.

This rearrangement joins TRBV18 to TRBJ2-7; D is perhaps TRBD2 (6 bases). The germline V gene has CDR1 KGHSH and CDR2 LQKENI. V was trimmed by 3 bases and J by 3 bases, leaving 12 bases between them. CDR3 size: 14 residues. CDR3 protein: CASSPLPGGYEQYF. The DNA for the CDR3 is TGTGCCAGCTCACCGTTGCCCGGGGGCTACGAGCAGTACTTC.

As for this clone: This CDR3 is also generated by other DNA sequences in the sample. This chain joins TRBV2 and TRBJ2-7, with TRBD1 matching 10 bases. The CDR3 runs to 14 residues. Germline CDR1 reads SNHLY; CDR2 reads FYNNEI. V gave up 3 bases and J gave up 2 bases; unmatched junction bases: 1. DNA of the CDR3: TGTGCCAGCAGTGAGGGACAGGGGACCTACGAGCAGTACTTC. Translated, it gives CASSEGQGTYEQYF.

The CDR3 DNA is TGTGCCAGCAGCTTGGCTGTGGCGGGAGGGCCCTACAATGAGCAGTTCTTC. Translating it yields CASSLAVAGGPYNEQFF. The rearrangement links TRBV5-8 to TRBJ2-1; 9 nucleotides match TRBD2. With V trimmed by 0 bases and J by 2 bases, 6 bases remained unmatched. The CDR3 length is 17 residues. Germline lookup yields CDR1 SGHTS and CDR2 YDEGEE. Full variable domain (outside the CDR3, taken from reference TRBV5-8 and TRBJ2-1): EAGVTQSPTHLIKTRGQQATLRCSPISGHTSVYWYQQALGLGLQFLLWYDEGEERNRGNFPPRFSGRQFPNYSSELNVNALELEDSALYLCASSLAVAGGPYNEQFFGPGTRLTVL.

CDR3 in DNA: TGTGCCAGCAGTTTGGGCAAGGACTATGGCTACACCTTC. The encoded protein is CASSLGKDYGYTF. V is TRBV12-3 or TRBV12-4 and J is TRBJ1-2; no clear D gene. CDR3 length: 13 residues. Trimming shortened V by 3 bases and J by 3 bases, and 8 bases separated the two germline ends.

V and J are TRBV19 and TRBJ1-1; 9 nucleotides agree with TRBD1. The CDR3 spans 14 residues. Germline V lookup: CDR1 LNHDA, CDR2 SQIVND (reference sequence). J was trimmed by 7 bases and V by 6 bases; bases with no gene match: 9. The CDR3 coding sequence is TGTGCCAGTAGACGTCGACAGGGGGAGGGTGAAGCTTTCTTT. Translating gives CASRRRQGEGEAFF.

CDR3 DNA: TGTGCCAGCACCCCACCACTAGCGCCTAATGAGCAGTTCTTC. It is translated as CASTPPLAPNEQFF. V and J are TRBV6-5 and TRBJ2-1, with TRBD2 identical over 7 bases. Trimming cost V 7 bases and J 7 bases; bases outside gene matches: 10. The CDR3 runs 14 residues. Germline V gene data show CDR1 as MNHEY and CDR2 as SVGAGI.